The clone carrying this TCR beta chain is labeled as medium-sized. Its antigen is not identified. Time point of the sample: sample taken at primary tumor resection. A total of around 67 untreated early-stage non-small cell lung cancer patients served as donors. This sample is drawn from a study of spatial heterogeneity in lung cancer. Looking at the study overall: Detection of beta-chain sequences consistently exceeded that of alpha-chain sequences.

Findings of the study overall: How many expanded intratumoral alpha and beta TCRs were present tracked the tumor mutation count, which was a count of nonsynonymous mutations. Ubiquitous expanded TCR counts tracked ubiquitous nonsynonymous mutations, and regional counts tracked regional ones.

V was pared by 1 base and J by 1 base, with 16 bases between. The CDR3 runs 17 residues. TCR cDNA molecules were tagged individually, and each one carried a unique molecular identifier. TCRdb re-analysed the 5' RACE reads in MiXCR, keeping a single row per CDR3 protein. The sample lists around 5,000 distinct CDR3 sequences; less than 35% were seen once. The rearrangement links TRBV12-3 or TRBV12-4 to TRBJ1-1; D ambiguous. The sequencing here drew on lung tumor tissue, taken at surgery. The sequence derives from a female donor with early-stage non-small cell lung cancer. CDR3 in DNA: TGTGCCAGCAGTTTAGTTAGCTTGTGGCGAGGGAACACTGAAGCTTTCTTT. It translates to CASSLVSLWRGNTEAFF.